Presented here are 31 T cell receptor beta chains from one specimen sequenced in a study of blood T cell repertoires in COVID-19. Profiling relied on immunoSEQ multiplex PCR, and the TCRdb table lists in-frame clones only, not all of them. This table has a few hundred thousand clones, around 87% appearing once. Sequences were obtained from PBMCs or T cells enriched from blood (not recorded which). The receptors were sampled from a middle-aged man in a cohort exposed to, infected with or recovered from COVID-19 (not recorded which).

The chain has TRBV6-1 and TRBJ1-2, with D uncertain. This CDR3 is built from 14 residues. From germline, CDR1 is MNHNS and CDR2 SASEGT. V was clipped by 2 bases and J by 0 bases, with 7 bases between them. CDR3 nucleotides: TGTGCCAGCAGTGAACACCGAGCTAACTATGGCTACACCTTC. The encoded protein is CASSEHRANYGYTF.

The gene calls are TRBV19 and TRBJ2-5, with D tentatively TRBD2 (7 bases). Per the germline V gene, CDR1 is LNHDA and CDR2 is SQIVND (reference sequence). This CDR3 is 15 amino acids long. Deletions cut 5 bases from V and 5 bases from J, with 18 bases between. The CDR3 here is CASSRTGGGGETQYF. Here the CDR3 DNA reads TGTGCCAGTAGTCGCACGGGGGGCGGGGGCGAGACCCAGTACTTC.

In its sample, this clone was seen once. The chain uses TRBV5-1 and TRBJ1-4, with D perhaps TRBD1 (6 bases). The CDR3 length is 16 residues. Germline CDR1 reads SGHRS; CDR2 reads YFSETQ. V was trimmed by 4 bases and J by 3 bases, leaving 16 bases between them. The chain's CDR3 is CASSEQGVGANEKLFF. The CDR3 region has the DNA TGCGCCAGCAGCGAACAGGGAGTCGGGGCTAATGAAAAACTGTTTTTT.

DNA of the CDR3: TGTGCCAGTACTCTTCATGAAACCAGGGATGTAAATGGCTACACCTTC. Protein product: CASTLHETRDVNGYTF. V and J are TRBV19 and TRBJ1-2, with D perhaps matching TRBD1 (5 bases). Germline loops: CDR1 LNHDA, CDR2 SQIVND (reference sequence). This CDR3 spans 16 amino acids. V lost 7 bases, J lost 6 bases, and 24 bases lay in between.

The chain is built from TRBV7-9 and TRBJ1-2; D is perhaps TRBD1 (6 bases). The germline V gene has CDR1 SEHNR and CDR2 FQNEAQ (reference sequence). The CDR3 is 15 amino acids. V was trimmed by 1 base and J by 4 bases, leaving 13 bases between them. CDR3 residues: CASSLVSTGTYGYTF. The CDR3 DNA reads TGTGCCAGCAGCTTAGTCTCCACAGGGACCTATGGCTACACCTTC. Variable domain in full (rest from reference TRBV7-9 and TRBJ1-2): DTGVSQNPRHKITKRGQNVTFRCDPISEHNRLYWYRQTLGQGPEFLTYFQNEAQLEKSRLLSDRFSAERPKGSFSTLEIQRTEQGDSAMYLCASSLVSTGTYGYTFGSGTRLTVV.

This clone was seen just once. The CDR3: CASSLSGTGLKNIQYF. CDR3 nucleotides: TGTGCCAGCAGTTTATCCGGGACAGGGCTCAAAAACATTCAGTACTTC. The gene calls are TRBV28 and TRBJ2-4, with 9 bases lining up with TRBD1. CDR1 MDHEN and CDR2 SYDVKM come from the germline V gene. V lost 1 base, J lost 3 bases, and 4 bases stayed unmatched. The length of the CDR3 is 16 residues.

This chain connects TRBV27 to TRBJ2-6, with D perhaps TRBD2 (6 bases). The CDR3 has 18 residues. Per germline, CDR1 MNHEY and CDR2 SMNVEV (reference sequence). Trimming left V 2 bases short and J 0 bases short, with 14 bases between. CDR3 bases: TGTGCCAGCAGTTTAAGGACTACCCCGAGCTCTGGGGCCAACGTCCTGACTTTC. Residues: CASSLRTTPSSGANVLTF.

This chain uses TRBV2 with TRBJ1-5, with 7 bases that match TRBD1. The CDR3 sequence is 15 residues long. Trimming cost V 3 bases and J 4 bases; bases outside gene matches: 6. Per germline, CDR1 SNHLY and CDR2 FYNNEI. CDR3 nucleotides: TGTGCCAGCAGTGAGGGAAGGGGGCGGAATCAGCCCCAGCATTTT. It yields the protein CASSEGRGRNQPQHF.

The chain carries TRBV5-6 and TRBJ2-4; 7 bases align to TRBD1. Germline values: CDR1 SGHDT, CDR2 YYEEEE. J gave up 6 bases and V 0 bases, and 6 bases lay outside the gene matches. The CDR3 sequence is 15 residues long. The DNA for the CDR3 is TGTGCCAGCAGCTTGGCCAGGGGGTTAGTAAACATTCAGTACTTC. As protein: CASSLARGLVNIQYF.

This rearrangement joins TRBV7-6 to TRBJ2-7; 9 nucleotides agree with TRBD2. The CDR3 is made up of 16 amino acids. CDR1 SGHVS and CDR2 FNYEAQ come from the germline V gene. Trimming at V came to 1 base and at J to 3 bases, leaving 7 bases not matched to a gene. CDR3 protein: CASSLGSLAGNYEQYF. For the CDR3, the DNA is TGTGCCAGCAGCTTAGGTTCCCTAGCGGGAAACTACGAGCAGTACTTC. The entire variable domain, with the rest obtained from reference TRBV7-6 and TRBJ2-7, is as follows: GAGVSQSPRYKVTKRGQDVALRCDPISGHVSLYWYRQALGQGPEFLTYFNYEAQQDKSGLPNDRFSAERPEGSISTLTIQRTEQRDSAMYRCASSLGSLAGNYEQYFGPGTRLTVT.

V and J are TRBV5-4 and TRBJ1-1; D is ambiguous. Trimming left V 4 bases short and J 3 bases short, with 7 bases between. CDR3 length: 12 residues. CDR1 and CDR2 (germline): SGHNT, YYREEE (reference sequence). The CDR3 DNA sequence: TGTGCCAGCAGCGGAGTGGACACTGAAGCTTTCTTT. This encodes CASSGVDTEAFF.

This clone was counted only a few times. V usage is TRBV29-1 and J usage is TRBJ1-1, with 7 bases identical to TRBD1. V lost 6 bases, J lost 3 bases, and 10 bases stayed unmatched. CDR3 length: 14 residues. Per the germline V gene, CDR1 is SQVTM and CDR2 is ANQGSEA. Here the CDR3 DNA reads TGCAGCGTAAAAAAGGGGGCCATCGACACTGAAGCTTTCTTT. Its translation: CSVKKGAIDTEAFF.

The chain is built from TRBV4-1 and TRBJ2-7, with TRBD1 matching 9 bases. CDR3 length equals 15 residues. Germline CDR1 and CDR2: MGHRA and YSYEKL. The V gene end was trimmed by 3 bases and the J gene end by 4 bases; junction bases not matched to a gene: 7. The CDR3 bases are TGCGCCAGCAGCCAGCCCGGGACAGGGAGGTACGAGCAGTACTTC. This encodes CASSQPGTGRYEQYF.

The V and J genes are TRBV28 and TRBJ1-1; D gene uncertain. Trimming took 7 bases from V and 1 from J, leaving 10 bases between them. CDR1 and CDR2 from the germline V gene are MDHEN and SYDVKM. This CDR3 has 13 amino acids. CDR3 sequence: CASTTGKNTEAFF. In nucleotides, the CDR3 is TGTGCCAGCACCACGGGAAAGAACACTGAAGCTTTCTTT.

The chain employs TRBV10-3 and TRBJ1-2; unclear D gene. This CDR3 region has 16 residues. Trimming removed 2 bases from V and 4 bases from J, with 17 bases in between. Germline values: CDR1 ENHRY, CDR2 SYGVKD. The CDR3 loop is CAISEEGFRFFYGYTF. DNA for the CDR3: TGTGCCATCAGTGAGGAGGGCTTCCGTTTTTTCTATGGCTACACCTTC.

The CDR3 loop is CAWSAGTPDTQYF. CDR3 coding DNA: TGTGCCTGGAGTGCGGGTACTCCAGATACGCAGTATTTT. V gene TRBV30 combines with J gene TRBJ2-3; D gene ambiguous. The CDR3 is made up of 13 amino acids. V was pared by 1 base and J by 4 bases, with 9 bases between. In germline, CDR1 is GTSNPN, CDR2 SVGIG (reference sequence).

CDR3 sequence: CASSLGPPNTGELFF. Written as DNA, the CDR3 is TGTGCCAGCAGCTTAGGGCCTCCGAACACCGGGGAGCTGTTTTTT. The chain employs TRBV11-2 and TRBJ2-2; D unresolved. This CDR3 has 15 residues. Germline-derived CDR1 and CDR2 are SGHAT and FQNNGV. V was cut by 1 base and J by 0 bases, with 6 bases left in between.

The chain recombines TRBV2 with TRBJ2-5; 11 positions agree with TRBD2. Germline V lookup: CDR1 SNHLY, CDR2 FYNNEI. J lost 2 bases, V lost 4 bases, and 6 bases had no gene match. The CDR3 covers 16 residues. The chain's CDR3 is CASSVLAGVGQETQYF. The DNA of the CDR3 is TGTGCCAGCAGTGTACTAGCGGGAGTGGGACAAGAGACCCAGTACTTC.

The genes are TRBV5-1 and TRBJ2-7; a possible D gene is TRBD2 (7 bases). V shed 4 bases and J shed 0 bases, with 23 bases lying between them. Germline V lookup: CDR1 SGHRS, CDR2 YFSETQ. This CDR3 comprises 18 residues. DNA for the CDR3: TGCGCCAGCAGCCCGGCAGGGGCGTTGGGAGGGAGCTCCTACGAGCAGTACTTC. It specifies CASSPAGALGGSSYEQYF.

This clone was recorded once. The chain uses TRBV5-1 and TRBJ2-1; D unclear. The germline V gene has CDR1 SGHRS and CDR2 YFSETQ. Trimming took off 0 bases at V and 5 bases at J, with 9 bases between the two ends. The CDR3 is 14 amino acids. The DNA of the CDR3 is TGCGCCAGCAGCTTGGCGTCGAGAGACAATGAGCAGTTCTTC. Translated, it gives CASSLASRDNEQFF. Supplemented by reference TRBV5-1 and TRBJ2-1, the full variable domain reads KAGVTQTPRYLIKTRGQQVTLSCSPISGHRSVSWYQQTPGQGLQFLFEYFSETQRNKGNFPGRFSGRQFSNSRSEMNVSTLELGDSALYLCASSLASRDNEQFFGPGTRLTVL.

The rearrangement links TRBV29-1 to TRBJ2-3; D call uncertain. CDR1 and CDR2 (germline): SQVTM, ANQGSEA. Trimming removed 2 bases from V and 2 bases from J, with 11 bases in between. The CDR3 covers 14 residues. CDR3 DNA: TGCAGCGTTGAATTGGAGTCAGCCACAGATACGCAGTATTTT. Protein product: CSVELESATDTQYF.

CDR3 sequence: CASSTQGPNEKLFF. DNA of the CDR3: TGTGCCAGTAGTACCCAGGGGCCTAATGAAAAACTGTTTTTT. This chain joins TRBV19 and TRBJ1-4; maybe TRBD1 (6 bases). This CDR3 contains 14 residues. The germline gives CDR1 LNHDA, CDR2 SQIVND (reference sequence). Trimming cost V 4 bases and J 3 bases, with 9 bases left between them. Drawing the rest from reference TRBV19 and TRBJ1-4, the complete variable domain is DGGITQSPKYLFRKEGQNVTLSCEQNLNHDAMYWYRQDPGQGLRLIYYSQIVNDFQKGDIAEGYSVSREKKESFPLTVTSAQKNPTAFYLCASSTQGPNEKLFFGSGTQLSVL.

The rearrangement joins TRBV5-1 to TRBJ2-1; possibly TRBD2 for D (6 bases). CDR3 length: 15 amino acids. Germline V CDR1 and CDR2: SGHRS, YFSETQ. Trimming stripped 0 bases from V and 7 bases from J, with 14 bases between. CDR3 sequence reads: CASSLGTTGGNEQFF. The CDR3 DNA sequence: TGCGCCAGCAGCTTGGGAACTACCGGAGGGAATGAGCAGTTCTTC.

The chain joins TRBV28 to TRBJ2-3; 15 bases map to TRBD2. The V segment lost 5 bases and the J segment 1 base; nucleotides outside the gene matches: 10. The length of the CDR3 is 19 residues. Germline assignment: CDR1 MDHEN and CDR2 SYDVKM. The CDR3 DNA reads TGTGCCAGCAGTAGTTTACGGACTAGCGGGAGGGGGCGCACAGATACGCAGTATTTT. Translation: CASSSLRTSGRGRTDTQYF.

This clone has just a few counts. The chain recombines TRBV19 with TRBJ1-1, with 9 bases matching TRBD1. V lost 6 bases and J lost 1; bases outside the gene matches: 9. There are 16 residues in the CDR3. Germline CDR1 and CDR2: LNHDA and SQIVND (reference sequence). The chain's CDR3 is CASRPRTGAANTEAFF. DNA of the CDR3: TGTGCCAGTAGACCCCGGACAGGGGCCGCGAACACTGAAGCTTTCTTT.

CDR3 sequence reads: CASSVGGRDTDTQYF. The CDR3 region has the DNA TGTGCCAGCAGTGTTGGCGGGAGAGACACAGATACGCAGTATTTT. The chain has TRBV6-4 and TRBJ2-3; TRBD2 agrees at 7 bases. The germline gives CDR1 MRHNA, CDR2 SNTAGT. The CDR3 is 15 residues long. Trimming cost V 4 bases and J 2 bases; bases outside gene matches: 6.

The chain recombines TRBV27 with TRBJ2-7, with a possible D match to TRBD1 (5 bases). Germline CDR1 and CDR2: MNHEY and SMNVEV (reference sequence). Between the trimmed V and J ends, which lost 2 bases and 2 bases, there was a span of 10 bases. The CDR3 contains 14 residues. DNA of the CDR3: TGTGCCAGCAGTTTAAGCCCACAGGCCTACGAGCAGTACTTC. Translating gives CASSLSPQAYEQYF.

This clone was observed a single time. The chain has TRBV11-2 and TRBJ1-4, with TRBD1 matching 7 bases. The CDR3 length is 13 residues. Germline trimming cut 7 bases from V and 5 bases from J; bases unmatched to any gene: 4. The germline V gene has CDR1 SGHAT and CDR2 FQNNGV. Here the CDR3 reads CASNARGNEKLFF. The DNA for the CDR3 is TGTGCCAGCAACGCCAGGGGGAATGAAAAACTGTTTTTT.

This clone was recorded once. The chain joins TRBV11-3 to TRBJ2-1; TRBD1 aligns across 7 bases. The CDR3 runs to 16 residues. Germline V gene sequence: CDR1 SGHNT, CDR2 YENEEA. The V segment lost 5 bases and the J segment 2 bases; nucleotides outside the gene matches: 9. CDR3 sequence (DNA): TGTGCCAGCAGCCCCCCCCGACAGGGCACCTACAATGAGCAGTTCTTC. Translating it yields CASSPPRQGTYNEQFF.

This chain links TRBV7-9 with TRBJ2-1; 8 positions match TRBD2. Per germline, CDR1 SEHNR and CDR2 FQNEAQ (reference sequence). Germline trimming cut 2 bases from V and 2 bases from J; bases unmatched to any gene: 11. The CDR3 is made up of 18 amino acids. The CDR3 is CASSLTAGLAGAYNEQFF. CDR3 DNA sequence: TGTGCCAGCAGCTTAACCGCGGGCCTAGCGGGCGCCTACAATGAGCAGTTCTTC.

This rearrangement joins TRBV6-1 to TRBJ1-5; D might be TRBD1 (6 bases). From germline, CDR1 is MNHNS and CDR2 SASEGT. The length of the CDR3 is 16 residues. The V end was cut by 4 bases, the J end by 3 bases, with 16 bases between. The CDR3 is CASSGNRDGLNQPQHF. CDR3 bases: TGTGCCAGCAGTGGAAACAGGGACGGACTCAATCAGCCCCAGCATTTT.